A selection of T cell receptor beta chains follows, all from one sample in a study of spatial heterogeneity in lung cancer. MiXCR, run by TCRdb on the 5' RACE reads, gives a single entry per CDR3 protein. The table records fewer than 20,000 distinct CDR3 sequences, over 6.5% of them present only once. The specimen was lung tumor tissue, collected at surgery. These receptor sequences come from a female donor with early-stage non-small cell lung cancer. CDR3s include the opening cysteine and the closing phenylalanine or tryptophan. The D gene is left open where the match is weak. Expanded clones are given a class, and other clones once, few, many or no size at all.

v_gene	d_gene	j_gene	abundance	CDR3nt	CDR3aa
TRBV10-3	TRBD1	TRBJ1-1	many	TGTGCCATCAGGGAGGACAGGGAGACTGAAGCTTTCTTT	CAIREDRETEAFF
TRBV7-2	-	TRBJ1-2	many	TGTGCCAGCAGCTTTGCGAGGTATGGCTACACCTTC	CASSFARYGYTF
TRBV13	-	TRBJ1-2	many	TGTGCCAGCAGCGAGACAGCAAACTATGGCTACACCTTC	CASSETANYGYTF
TRBV6-6	-	TRBJ1-4	many	TGTGCCAGCAGTCAAAGCCAGGGGAGGGTTAATGAAAAACTGTTTTTT	CASSQSQGRVNEKLFF
TRBV27	TRBD2	TRBJ2-7	-	TGTGCCAGCAGTTTATGGGCTAGCGGAGTAGAGGAGCAGTACTTC	CASSLWASGVEEQYF
TRBV9	-	TRBJ1-2	many	TGTGCCAGCAGCGTAGCGGTCCCAGGGACCCGTTATGGCTACACCTTC	CASSVAVPGTRYGYTF
TRBV10-3	TRBD1	TRBJ2-1	many	TGTGCCATCAGTGACCTTAGGACAGGGAGCTCCTACAATGAGCAGTTCTTC	CAISDLRTGSSYNEQFF
TRBV7-2	-	TRBJ2-7	-	TGTGCCAGCAGCTTTGGCCGCTCGGAGCAGTACTTC	CASSFGRSEQYF
TRBV6-1	TRBD2	TRBJ2-1	many	TGTGCCAGCAGCACCCTACTAGCGGGGAAGCAGTTCTTC	CASSTLLAGKQFF
TRBV20-1	TRBD2	TRBJ2-5	few	TGCAGTGCTGCGACTAGCGGGTACGGCGAGACCCAGTACTTC	CSAATSGYGETQYF
TRBV30	-	TRBJ2-3	-	TGTGCCTGGAGTGTGGGACACAACACAGATACGCAGTATTTT	CAWSVGHNTDTQYF
TRBV11-2	TRBD1	TRBJ1-2	many	TGTGCCAGCAGCGCGACCCAGGGGGTCGGCGGCTACACCTTC	CASSATQGVGGYTF
TRBV7-2	TRBD2	TRBJ2-3	many	TGTGCCAGCAGCACGGGACTATCTCGCATGGTTACGCAGTATTTT	CASSTGLSRMVTQYF
TRBV10-1	-	TRBJ1-1	many	TGCGCCAGCAGTGCTCCGCAGGGGACTGAAGCTTTCTTT	CASSAPQGTEAFF
TRBV3-1	TRBD2	TRBJ2-3	many	TGTGCCAGCAGCCAAGAATTAGCGGGGGGGTCAGATACGCAGTATTTT	CASSQELAGGSDTQYF
TRBV11-2	-	TRBJ1-1	many	TGTGCCAGCAGCCAAGGAATCCGGGGTGAAGCTTTCTTT	CASSQGIRGEAFF
TRBV30	-	TRBJ2-4	many	TGTGCCTGGAGTACCGGACAGCCGGGAACGACTAAAAACATTCAGTACTTC	CAWSTGQPGTTKNIQYF
TRBV6-5	-	TRBJ1-1	many	TGTGCCAGCAGTTACTCTGGGGCGGGGAACACTGAAGCTTTCTTT	CASSYSGAGNTEAFF
TRBV2	-	TRBJ2-7	many	TGTGCCAGCAGTGCACTCAGGGGCCACGAGCAGTACTTC	CASSALRGHEQYF
TRBV19	TRBD1	TRBJ2-7	many	TGTGCCAGTAGTCTTCGACTCGGGGGACAGGGAGTTTCCTACGAGCAGTACTTC	CASSLRLGGQGVSYEQYF
TRBV12-3/TRBV12-4	TRBD1	TRBJ1-4	medium-sized	TGTGCCAGCTCCGGGACAGAAAATGAAAAACTGTTTTTT	CASSGTENEKLFF
TRBV7-6	-	TRBJ1-5	many	TGTGCCAGCAGCCCTATTTCCGCCGGCAATCAGCCCCAGCATTTT	CASSPISAGNQPQHF
TRBV2	TRBD2	TRBJ2-3	many	TGTGCCAGCAGCACTAGCGGGGGGTTTACAGATACGCAGTATTTT	CASSTSGGFTDTQYF
TRBV20-1	-	TRBJ2-6	-	TGCAGTGCTAGAGTAGGCTCTGGGGCCAACGTCCTGACTTTC	CSARVGSGANVLTF
TRBV29-1	-	TRBJ1-1	many	TGCAGCGTTTCCCTCAGGGGAGACACTGAAGCTTTCTTT	CSVSLRGDTEAFF
TRBV5-4	TRBD1	TRBJ2-4	many	TGTGCCAGCAGCTTGCGGTCACAGGGGGAAAACATTCAGTACTTC	CASSLRSQGENIQYF
TRBV7-9	TRBD1	TRBJ1-6	-	TGTGCCAGCAGCTGCGGACAGGGAGGTTCACCCCTCCACTTT	CASSCGQGGSPLHF
TRBV2	-	TRBJ1-2	many	TGTGCCAGCAGTGAACCAACGGACTTTAACTATGGCTACACCTTC	CASSEPTDFNYGYTF
TRBV24-1	-	TRBJ2-3	medium-sized	TGTGCCACCGGGCAGGAGGTCACAGATACGCAGTATTTT	CATGQEVTDTQYF
TRBV5-1	TRBD1	TRBJ1-1	-	TGCGCCAGCAGCGTGGGACAGGGGAGCACTGAAGCTTTCTTT	CASSVGQGSTEAFF
TRBV12-3/TRBV12-4	-	TRBJ1-5	many	TGTGCCAGCAGTTCGTCACAGGGTCCCCAGCAGCCCCAGCATTTT	CASSSSQGPQQPQHF
TRBV3-1	TRBD1	TRBJ2-3	many	TGTGCCAGCAGCCAAGATAGGGTATTTGGGACAGGTACGCAGTATTTT	CASSQDRVFGTGTQYF
TRBV27	-	TRBJ2-2	few	TGTGCCAGCAGTTTACGGGGGACAACGAACACCGGGGAGCTGTTTTTT	CASSLRGTTNTGELFF
TRBV20-1	-	TRBJ1-3	-	TGCAGCGGCGAAGGGGGGGACACCATATATTTT	CSGEGGDTIYF
TRBV7-9	-	TRBJ1-1	many	TGTGCCAGCAGCCTCAACGCCGACCCGAACACTGAAGCTTTCTTT	CASSLNADPNTEAFF
TRBV7-2	TRBD2	TRBJ2-1	many	TGTGCCAGCACCAGCGGGGCGGGGGACTACAATGAGCAGTTCTTC	CASTSGAGDYNEQFF
TRBV7-8	-	TRBJ1-4	many	TGTGCCAGCAGCTTAGTAGGTCGTGAAAAACTGTTTTTT	CASSLVGREKLFF
TRBV24-1	-	TRBJ2-1	few	TGTGCCACCAGGGGGTCGGGAGATGAGCAGTTCTTC	CATRGSGDEQFF
TRBV7-8	TRBD1	TRBJ2-6	many	TGTGCCAGCAGCGCCTACTATATGGCAGGGGGCGCTTCTGGGGCCAACGTCCTGACTTTC	CASSAYYMAGGASGANVLTF
TRBV20-1	TRBD1	TRBJ1-1	few	TGCAGTGCTAGAAGTGGACAGGGGGCGCGAGGAGCTTTCTTT	CSARSGQGARGAFF
TRBV11-3	-	TRBJ1-1	many	TGTGCCAGCAGCCAGAGGGCAGGGCTAGAAGCTTTCTTT	CASSQRAGLEAFF
TRBV30	-	TRBJ1-1	many	TGTGCCTGGGGGAGGGGGACCACTGAAGCTTTCTTT	CAWGRGTTEAFF